Listed here is a single T cell receptor (beta chain). In the original workflow: For nucleated cells, counts were estimated from reference gene primer amplification. Using immunoSEQ multiplex PCR, the repertoire was profiled, and TCRdb retains in-frame clones only, with some absent. V and J calls and clone size are those listed in that table; D and trimming were worked out from the DNA. Of 650,000 to 800,000 clones in the sample, 70% to 90% were seen once. These data belong to a study of blood T cell repertoires in COVID-19. Looking at the study overall: Acute-phase and convalescent COVID-19 samples originated in the United States, Italy and Spain. T cells, B-cell-depleted T cells, or PBMCs supplied cDNA or gDNA.

Per the germline V gene, CDR1 is SGHRS and CDR2 is YFSETQ. Trimming took 4 bases from V and 3 from J; bases not matched to a gene: 12. CDR3 length: 17 amino acids. The chain recombines TRBV5-1 with TRBJ2-7; TRBD1 aligns across 11 bases. This receptor was taken from a woman between 18 and 29 years old with acute or convalescent COVID-19. Input material: peripheral blood. The CDR3 nucleotides are TGCGCCAGCAGCCTTAGCCCCGGGACAGGGGGTATCTACGAGCAGTACTTC. Encoded protein: CASSLSPGTGGIYEQYF.